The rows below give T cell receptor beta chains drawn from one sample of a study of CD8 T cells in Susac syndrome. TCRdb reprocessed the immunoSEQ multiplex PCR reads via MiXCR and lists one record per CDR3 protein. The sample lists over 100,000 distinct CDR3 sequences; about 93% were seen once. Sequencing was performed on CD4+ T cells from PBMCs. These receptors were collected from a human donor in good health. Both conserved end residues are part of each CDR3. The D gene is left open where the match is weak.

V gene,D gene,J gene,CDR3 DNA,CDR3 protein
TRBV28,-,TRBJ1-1,TGTGCCAGCAGTCCTCCAGGGACTGAAGCTTTCTTT,CASSPPGTEAFF
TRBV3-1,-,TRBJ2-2,TGTGCCAGCAGCCCGGGACATTCAAGCGGGGAGCTGTTTTTT,CASSPGHSSGELFF
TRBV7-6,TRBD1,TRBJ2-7,TGTGCCAGCAGCTTTAAAGGGGGCCCTACGGACGAGCAGTACTTC,CASSFKGGPTDEQYF
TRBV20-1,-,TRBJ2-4,TGCAGTGCTAGAGTACCGAGACGTAGAGCCAAAAACATTCAGTACTTC,CSARVPRRRAKNIQYF
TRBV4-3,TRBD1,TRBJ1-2,TGCGCCAGCAGCCAAGGGGGACAGGGCCAGTATGGCTACACCTTC,CASSQGGQGQYGYTF
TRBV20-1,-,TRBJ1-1,TGCAGTGCGGCGGGAGCCTCGCTATTAATGAACACTGAAGCTTTCTTT,CSAAGASLLMNTEAFF
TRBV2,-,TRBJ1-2,TGTGCCAGCAGTGAAAATTTTGGCTACACCTTC,CASSENFGYTF
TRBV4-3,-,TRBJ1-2,TGCGCCAGCAGCCAAGAAGGCCTGCAAGGCTACACCTTC,CASSQEGLQGYTF
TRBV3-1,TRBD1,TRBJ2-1,TGTGCCAGCAGCCAAGGAGGTCAGGGGGCGTTCAATGAGCAGTTCTTC,CASSQGGQGAFNEQFF
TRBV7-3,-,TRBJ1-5,TGTGCCAGCAGCTTAACGTCCGGGGGGCCCCAGCATTTT,CASSLTSGGPQHF
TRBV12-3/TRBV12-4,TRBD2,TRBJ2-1,TGTGCCAGCAGTTTCGGACTACTAGCGGGGGAGTACAATGAGCAGTTCTTC,CASSFGLLAGEYNEQFF
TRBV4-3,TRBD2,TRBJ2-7,TGCGCCAGCAGCCCTTCCTCTAGCGGGGCCTACGAGCAGTACTTC,CASSPSSSGAYEQYF
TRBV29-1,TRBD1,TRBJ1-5,TGCAGCGTTGGACAGGGATCGGGCAATCAGCCCCAGCATTTT,CSVGQGSGNQPQHF
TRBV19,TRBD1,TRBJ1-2,TGTGCCAGTAGGATGACAGGGGTCGATGGCTACACCTTC,CASRMTGVDGYTF
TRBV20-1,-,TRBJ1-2,TGCAGTGCTAGAGATCGGCAGCTAGGGGGAAGCTACACCTTC,CSARDRQLGGSYTF
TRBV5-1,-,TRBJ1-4,TGCGCCAGCAGCTTGGACCTGGGAAAACTGTTTTTT,CASSLDLGKLFF
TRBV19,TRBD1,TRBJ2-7,TGTGCCAGTAGTTTCTTTGACAGGGTCTACGAGCAGTACTTC,CASSFFDRVYEQYF
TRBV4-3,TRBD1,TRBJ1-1,TGCGCCAGCAGCCAAGCGTGGCAGGGGGCTGAAGCTTTCTTT,CASSQAWQGAEAFF
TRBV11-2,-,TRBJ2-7,TGTGCCAGCAGCTTCCCCAGGATGGGATTAGACTACGAGCAGTACTTC,CASSFPRMGLDYEQYF
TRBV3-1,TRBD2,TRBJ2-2,TGTGCCAGCAGCTTGATAGCGGGGGCTGACACCGGGGAGCTGTTTTTT,CASSLIAGADTGELFF
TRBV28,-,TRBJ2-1,TGTGCCAGCAGGGGACCATCCTCCTACAATGAGCAGTTCTTC,CASRGPSSYNEQFF
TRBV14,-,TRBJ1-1,TGTGCCAGCAGTCGCGTGGCAGGGAGGATGAACACTGAAGCTTTCTTT,CASSRVAGRMNTEAFF
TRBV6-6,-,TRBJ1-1,TGTGCCAGCAGGTGGACAGCTGAGAACACTGAAGCTTTCTTT,CASRWTAENTEAFF
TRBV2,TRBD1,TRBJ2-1,TGTGCCAGCAGTGAGCGGGACAGGGGCGGCAATGAGCAGTTCTTC,CASSERDRGGNEQFF
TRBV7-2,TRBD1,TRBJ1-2,TGTGCCAGCAGCCGCGGACAGGGGGCCTATGGCTACACCTTC,CASSRGQGAYGYTF